One TCR beta chain is described in this entry. Its antigen is as yet unknown. The V segment lost 2 bases and the J segment 4 bases; nucleotides outside the gene matches: 8. The CDR3 runs to 16 residues. Looked up from germline, CDR1 is MDHEN and CDR2 is SYDVKM. TCRdb keeps only in-frame clones here, not all; method: immunoSEQ multiplex PCR. Of hundreds of thousands of clones listed, around 80% are singletons. This sample is part of a study of cytomegalovirus exposure and HLA in healthy donors. Regarding the study as a whole: Researchers counted some 150 TCR beta chains as cytomegalovirus-associated. Rarity characterized most TCR sequences, yet some public TCRs appeared in many donors. As confirmed in vitro, three CMV-associated chains were specific for CMV antigens. The TCR clusters that emerged in the first cohort tended, a later analysis found, to co-occur in the roughly 120 validation repertoires.

This clonotype was obtained from a woman aged 25 to 39 in good health and CMV-seropositive. Material for sequencing was PBMCs. The rearrangement uses TRBV28 and TRBJ2-1; TRBD2 matches 7 bases. The CDR3 here is CASSLPRLAPYNEQFF. Written as DNA, the CDR3 is TGTGCCAGCAGTTTACCTCGACTAGCACCTTACAATGAGCAGTTCTTC. Supplemented by reference TRBV28 and TRBJ2-1, the full variable domain reads DVKVTQSSRYLVKRTGEKVFLECVQDMDHENMFWYRQDPGLGLRLIYFSYDVKMKEKGDIPEGYSVSREKKERFSLILESASTNQTSMYLCASSLPRLAPYNEQFFGPGTRLTVL.